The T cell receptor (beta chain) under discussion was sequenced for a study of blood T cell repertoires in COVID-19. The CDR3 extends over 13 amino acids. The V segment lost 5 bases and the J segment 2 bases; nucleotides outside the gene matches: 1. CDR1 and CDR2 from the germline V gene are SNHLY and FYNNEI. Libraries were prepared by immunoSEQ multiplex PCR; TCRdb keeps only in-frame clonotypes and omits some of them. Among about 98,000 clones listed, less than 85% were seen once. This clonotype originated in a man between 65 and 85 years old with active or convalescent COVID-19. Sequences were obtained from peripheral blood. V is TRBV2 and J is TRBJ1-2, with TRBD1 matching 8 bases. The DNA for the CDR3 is TGTGCCAGCAGTACAGGGGGGAACTATGGCTACACCTTC. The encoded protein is CASSTGGNYGYTF.